The 29 T cell receptor beta chains presented below share a single source sample, sequenced in a study of siplizumab effects on memory and regulatory T cells. Repertoires were generated with immunoSEQ multiplex PCR, while TCRdb's copy carries only in-frame clones and drops some. The sample has about 110,000 clones; just over 90% are singletons. Sequenced sample: Tregs sorted from blood. These receptors were collected from a human donor in good health.

The V call is TRBV2, the J call TRBJ2-3; 13 positions match TRBD2. CDR1 is SNHLY and CDR2 is FYNNEI in the germline V gene. V gave up 8 bases and J gave up 2 bases; unmatched junction bases: 7. CDR3 length equals 16 residues. The CDR3 coding sequence is TGTGCCAGCCGGGGACTAGCGGGGCTGAACACAGATACGCAGTATTTT. This gives the protein CASRGLAGLNTDTQYF.

The chain couples TRBV21-1 to TRBJ2-3; the D call TRBD2 from the table was never checked on the DNA. TRBV21-1 counts as a pseudogene. CDR3 length equals 22 residues. The chain's CDR3 is CASIKKPNNSGCGRESTDTQYF. CDR3 bases: TGTGCCAGCATTAAAAAGCCTAACAATAGCGGATGCGGGAGGGAGAGCACAGATACGCAGTATTTT.

J is TRBJ1-1 and V is TRBV2; D possibly corresponds to TRBD1 (6 bases). The CDR3 runs to 14 residues. Germline CDR1 reads SNHLY; CDR2 reads FYNNEI. The V end lost 3 bases, the J end lost 6 bases, and 14 bases lay between the germline ends. The CDR3 DNA follows: TGTGCCAGCAGTGAGGCAGGGGCTACGGCTGAAGCTTTCTTT. It is translated as CASSEAGATAEAFF.

The chain carries TRBV18 and TRBJ1-5; D not resolved. Trimming removed 3 bases from V and 0 bases from J, with 9 bases in between. Germline V lookup: CDR1 KGHSH, CDR2 LQKENI. This CDR3 has 15 residues. Here the CDR3 DNA reads TGTGCCAGCTCACCGATGGGTTTTAGCAATCAGCCCCAGCATTTT. Its protein is CASSPMGFSNQPQHF.

V and J are TRBV5-1 and TRBJ2-5; TRBD2 agrees at 9 bases. The end of the DNA fits TRBJ2-7 better, so the J call may be wrong. The CDR3 spans 15 residues. From germline, CDR1 is SGHRS and CDR2 YFSETQ. This chain's CDR3 is CASSLAGLASYEQYF. The CDR3, as DNA: TGCGCCAGCAGCTTGGCAGGACTAGCGTCCTACGAGCAGTACTTC.

The chain recombines TRBV7-2 with TRBJ2-2; TRBD1 is a possible D gene (6 bases). This CDR3 is 17 amino acids long. Germline V CDR1 and CDR2: SGHTA, FQGNSA. V gave up 5 bases and J gave up 0 bases, with 16 bases separating them. The CDR3 DNA follows: TGTGCCAGCAGCCCCAGGGGTGGTGGTCCGAACACCGGGGAGCTGTTTTTT. It is translated as CASSPRGGGPNTGELFF.

V is TRBV7-9 and J is TRBJ2-5; TRBD2 might be the D (5 bases). The CDR3 has 12 amino acids. Trimming took off 5 bases at V and 5 bases at J, with 9 bases between the two ends. CDR1 is SEHNR and CDR2 is FQNEAQ in the germline V gene (reference sequence). The CDR3 loop reads CASSPGVETQYF. DNA of the CDR3: TGTGCCAGCAGCCCCGGGGTGGAGACCCAGTACTTC. Drawing the rest from reference TRBV7-9 and TRBJ2-5, the complete variable domain is DTGVSQNPRHKITKRGQNVTFRCDPISEHNRLYWYRQTLGQGPEFLTYFQNEAQLEKSRLLSDRFSAERPKGSFSTLEIQRTEQGDSAMYLCASSPGVETQYFGPGTRLLVL.

The chain has TRBV29-1 and TRBJ1-2, with D possibly TRBD1 on 5 matching bases. Per germline, CDR1 SQVTM and CDR2 ANQGSEA. The CDR3 is made up of 15 amino acids. The germline V and J ends were trimmed by 5 bases and 1 base, with 17 bases remaining between them. This chain's CDR3 is CSVYSKDTRNYGYTF. The CDR3 DNA reads as TGCAGCGTTTATTCAAAGGACACTCGTAACTATGGCTACACCTTC.

This clone has just one count. The rearrangement uses TRBV19 and TRBJ2-1; TRBD2 matches 9 bases. This CDR3 is 14 amino acids long. V trimming: 7 bases; J trimming: 4 bases; junction bases outside the gene matches: 5. Germline CDR1 and CDR2: LNHDA and SQIVND (reference sequence). The CDR3 loop reads CASTPSGIYNEQFF. In DNA, the CDR3 is TGTGCCAGTACCCCTAGCGGGATTTACAATGAGCAGTTCTTC.

The chain couples TRBV5-1 to TRBJ2-4, with 12 bases aligning to TRBD2. The V segment lost 4 bases and the J segment 3 bases; nucleotides outside the gene matches: 11. Germline V gene data show CDR1 as SGHRS and CDR2 as YFSETQ. The CDR3 totals 18 residues. CDR3 in amino acids: CASSLLTSGSLGKNIQYF. CDR3 coding DNA: TGCGCCAGCAGCCTCCTGACTAGCGGGAGTTTGGGCAAAAACATTCAGTACTTC.

The gene calls are TRBV7-8 and TRBJ1-5; D gene unclear. Germline V gives CDR1 SGHVS, CDR2 FQNEAQ. V lost 3 bases to trimming and J lost 5 bases, with 8 bases between them. This CDR3 is built from 13 residues. The CDR3 DNA sequence: TGTGCCAGCAGCTTGACCGGCGATCAGCCCCAGCATTTT. This encodes CASSLTGDQPQHF.

The V and J genes are TRBV5-4 and TRBJ2-5; the D gene is possibly TRBD1 (5 bases). The V end was cut by 3 bases, the J end by 1 base, with 10 bases between. CDR1 SGHNT and CDR2 YYREEE come from the germline V gene (reference sequence). CDR3 length: 14 residues. CDR3 nucleotide sequence: TGTGCCAGCAGCTACTGGGGCAGCCAAGAGACCCAGTACTTC. Encoded protein: CASSYWGSQETQYF.

This sequence joins TRBV5-1 and TRBJ2-3, with D unresolved. The CDR3 contains 12 residues. V gave up 0 bases and J gave up 7 bases, with 6 bases separating them. Germline V gene sequence: CDR1 SGHRS, CDR2 YFSETQ. CDR3 sequence reads: CASSLAVNTQYF. The CDR3 bases are TGCGCCAGCAGCTTGGCCGTGAATACGCAGTATTTT. Full variable domain (missing parts from reference TRBV5-1 and TRBJ2-3): KAGVTQTPRYLIKTRGQQVTLSCSPISGHRSVSWYQQTPGQGLQFLFEYFSETQRNKGNFPGRFSGRQFSNSRSEMNVSTLELGDSALYLCASSLAVNTQYFGPGTRLTVL.

The rearrangement links TRBV19 to TRBJ2-7; tentatively, D is TRBD1 or TRBD2 (5 bases each). The germline V gene has CDR1 LNHDA and CDR2 SQIVND (reference sequence). This CDR3 spans 15 amino acids. V gave up 10 bases and J gave up 7 bases, with 26 bases separating them. CDR3 loop: CATTSGTVRSEEQYF. CDR3 sequence (DNA): TGTGCCACAACTTCAGGGACGGTCCGCTCTGAAGAGCAGTACTTC.

The rearrangement links TRBV6-1 to TRBJ2-5; 8 bases match TRBD1. V shed 10 bases, J shed 7 bases, and the junction held 11 bases outside the gene matches. The V gene's germline CDR1 is MNHNS and CDR2 SASEGT. CDR3 length equals 13 residues. The CDR3: CATAGTGLRTQYF. CDR3 sequence (DNA): TGTGCCACGGCCGGGACAGGCCTACGGACCCAGTACTTC.

The rearrangement links TRBV7-2 to TRBJ2-5; 8 bases line up with TRBD2. This CDR3 contains 15 residues. The J segment lost 5 bases and the V segment lost 2 bases, leaving 7 bases of the junction unmatched. Germline V gene data show CDR1 as SGHTA and CDR2 as FQGNSA. The CDR3 nucleotides are TGTGCCAGCAGCTTAATTCGCGGGGGGCCGGAGACCCAGTACTTC. Protein: CASSLIRGGPETQYF.

The rearrangement uses TRBV20-1 and TRBJ2-3, with TRBD2 as a possible D gene (5 bases). V was shortened by 3 bases and J by 5 bases, with 6 bases between the two germline ends. The CDR3 length is 11 residues. The V gene's germline CDR1 is DFQATT and CDR2 SNEGSKA (reference sequence). In DNA, the CDR3 is TGCAGTGCTAGGGGAGTAGATACGCAGTATTTT. Translation gives CSARGVDTQYF.

The rearrangement joins TRBV20-1 to TRBJ2-3; D not certain. The CDR3 sequence is 11 residues long. Trimming shortened V by 3 bases and J by 8 bases, and 9 bases separated the two germline ends. Germline assignment: CDR1 DFQATT and CDR2 SNEGSKA (reference sequence). CDR3 coding DNA: TGCAGTGCTAGTGGGATTGGTACGCAGTATTTT. It specifies CSASGIGTQYF.

The rearrangement uses TRBV18 and TRBJ2-1; 14 bases fit TRBD2. The ends lost 1 base at V and 3 bases at J; junction bases unmatched: 11. Germline V CDR1 and CDR2: KGHSH, LQKENI. CDR3 length: 20 amino acids. CDR3 nucleotide sequence: TGTGCCAGCTCACCACGTTCCGGGACTAGCGGGAGTGTACGCTACAATGAGCAGTTCTTC. Translation: CASSPRSGTSGSVRYNEQFF.

This chain uses TRBV27 with TRBJ1-2; 9 bases align to TRBD1. The trim removed 6 bases at V and 6 bases at J, leaving 14 bases unmatched. Looked up from germline, CDR1 is MNHEY and CDR2 is SMNVEV (reference sequence). CDR3 length: 16 residues. The CDR3 bases are TGTGCCAGCAGCTACCGGAGGGGGACAGGGATCCATGGCTACACCTTC. Its protein is CASSYRRGTGIHGYTF.

The chain carries TRBV9 and TRBJ2-2; tentatively, D is TRBD2 (5 bases). Germline CDR1 SGDLS, CDR2 YYNGEE. V gave up 0 bases and J gave up 0 bases, with 9 bases separating them. The CDR3 loop spans 16 amino acids. CDR3 region: CASSVEPGTNTGELFF. CDR3 in DNA: TGTGCCAGCAGCGTAGAGCCGGGGACGAACACCGGGGAGCTGTTTTTT.

This chain links TRBV2 with TRBJ2-7, with unresolved D. V was trimmed by 8 bases and J by 5 bases, leaving 13 bases between them. The CDR3 is 12 residues long. Per the germline V gene, CDR1 is SNHLY and CDR2 is FYNNEI. CDR3 nucleotide sequence: TGTGCCAGCCTTCCGACCCTAGACGAGCAGTACTTC. This gives the protein CASLPTLDEQYF.

The V and J genes are TRBV7-3 and TRBJ2-2; a weak D match, TRBD2 (5 bases). The CDR3 runs 17 residues. Germline V lookup: CDR1 SGHTA, CDR2 FQGTGA. Deletions cut 1 base from V and 0 bases from J, with 12 bases between. CDR3 region: CASSLMGASANTGELFF. The CDR3 coding sequence is TGTGCCAGCAGCTTAATGGGAGCCTCCGCGAACACCGGGGAGCTGTTTTTT.

In DNA form, the CDR3 reads TGTGCCAGTAGTATGGTCAGGCTCTATGGCTACACCTTC. Protein sequence: CASSMVRLYGYTF. The chain is built from TRBV19 and TRBJ1-2; D remains ambiguous. The germline CDR1 and CDR2 sequences are LNHDA and SQIVND (reference sequence). The CDR3 runs to 13 residues. Trimming stripped 3 bases from V and 4 bases from J, with 9 bases between.

The chain has TRBV6-5 and TRBJ1-2; no reliable D call. Per germline, CDR1 MNHEY and CDR2 SVGAGI. V was clipped by 8 bases and J by 4 bases, with 20 bases between them. CDR3 length: 15 residues. Here the CDR3 reads CASFSPGEATYGYTF. CDR3 bases: TGTGCCAGCTTTTCACCAGGAGAGGCCACCTATGGCTACACCTTC.

J is TRBJ2-1 and V is TRBV6-1; 14 nucleotides match TRBD2. V lost 6 bases to trimming and J lost 4 bases; unmatched junction nucleotides: 2. CDR3 size: 15 residues. CDR1 is MNHNS, CDR2 SASEGT, per germline. The CDR3 sequence: CASRTSGGAYNEQFF. For the CDR3, the DNA is TGTGCCAGCAGGACTAGCGGGGGGGCTTACAATGAGCAGTTCTTC.

As concerns this clone: The same CDR3 arises from other DNA sequences in this sample as well. CDR3 residues: CASSLSRGRTSPLHF. In DNA form, the CDR3 reads TGTGCCAGCAGCTTAAGTCGGGGCAGAACTTCACCCCTCCACTTT. V gene TRBV5-6 combines with J gene TRBJ1-6; tentatively, D is TRBD1 (5 bases). The CDR3 totals 15 residues. Looked up from germline, CDR1 is SGHDT and CDR2 is YYEEEE. Trimming removed 2 bases from V and 9 bases from J, with 15 bases in between.

This clone showed up just a few times. The genes are TRBV12-5 and TRBJ2-1; 8 positions agree with TRBD1. Per germline, CDR1 LGHNT and CDR2 FRNRAP. J lost 6 bases, V lost 4 bases, and 2 bases had no gene match. The CDR3 runs 13 residues. CDR3 DNA: TGTGCTAGTGGTTCGACAGGGGTCAATGAGCAGTTCTTC. Residues: CASGSTGVNEQFF.

The J gene is TRBJ2-5, the V gene TRBV12-5, with 12 bases identical to TRBD1. The length of the CDR3 is 16 residues. V was pared by 5 bases and J by 5 bases, with 9 bases of the junction left unmatched. Germline values: CDR1 LGHNT, CDR2 FRNRAP. The CDR3 sequence is CASGSPGTGGRETQYF. CDR3 sequence (DNA): TGTGCTAGTGGTAGCCCCGGGACAGGGGGCCGGGAGACCCAGTACTTC.